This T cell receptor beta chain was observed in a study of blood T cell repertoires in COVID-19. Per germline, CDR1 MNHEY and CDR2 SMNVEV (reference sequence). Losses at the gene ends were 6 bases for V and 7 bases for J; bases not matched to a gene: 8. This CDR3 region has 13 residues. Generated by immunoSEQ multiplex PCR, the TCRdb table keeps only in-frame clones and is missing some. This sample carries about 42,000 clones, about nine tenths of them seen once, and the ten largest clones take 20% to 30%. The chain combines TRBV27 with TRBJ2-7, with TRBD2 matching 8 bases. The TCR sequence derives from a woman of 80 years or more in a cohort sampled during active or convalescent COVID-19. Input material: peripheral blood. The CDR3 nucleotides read TGTGCCAGCAGCTCGCAACGGGAGGGGGAGCAGTACTTC. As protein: CASSSQREGEQYF.